This T cell receptor beta chain stems from a study of response to subunit inactivated influenza vaccine. This clonotype was counted between two and nine times. Its specificity is not known. TCRdb fed the RT-PCR reads into MiXCR, producing one record per CDR3 protein. The sample gives hundreds of thousands of distinct CDR3 sequences, under 20% of which show up once; approximately 11% is in the top ten. Findings of the study overall: Each seasonal flu vaccination may recruit only limited new T cells, authors suggested.

Per the germline V gene, CDR1 is SGHRS and CDR2 is YFSETQ. The CDR3 is made up of 12 amino acids. Trimming took off 2 bases at V and 8 bases at J, with 8 bases between the two ends. This receptor was taken from a man in his fifties who received an inactivated influenza vaccine. The V call is TRBV5-1, the J call TRBJ2-1; TRBD2 might be the D (5 bases). The source material was PBMCs from blood, sampled less than 6 days after vaccination. CDR3 region: CASSFRADEQFF. CDR3 bases: TGCGCCAGCAGCTTTCGAGCGGATGAGCAGTTCTTC.